In this sample, the clone carrying this T cell receptor (beta chain) turned up many times. What it binds is unknown. These data belong to a study of tumor and adjacent non-tumor tissue in lung cancer. On the study more broadly: Histology: about a dozen adenocarcinoma, a couple of squamous cell carcinoma, 1 small cell lung cancer. Samples averaged roughly 4.2 million productive TCRbeta reads each. Points from the study as a whole: Higher tumor TCR diversity was associated with shorter survival. Significantly higher TCR diversity was found in tumor than normal lung.

RNA was extracted from bulk tissue without any cell sorting. Distant lung tissue was collected more than 3 cm away from the tumor edge. Per germline, CDR1 SGHNT and CDR2 YENEEA. V was clipped by 1 base and J by 11 bases, with 14 bases between them. This CDR3 comprises 13 residues. The library came from three nested PCR rounds adapted from ARM-PCR protocols. TCRdb re-derived calls from the multiplex PCR reads in MiXCR, one entry per CDR3 protein. Of some 100,000 distinct CDR3 sequences listed, approximately 60% are singletons. Sequenced material: distant non-tumor lung tissue. This TCR derives from a man in his thirties or forties with non-small cell lung cancer. The chain combines TRBV11-3 with TRBJ1-1, with TRBD1 as a possible D gene (6 bases). CDR3 amino acids: CASSLVRTGTAFF. CDR3 nucleotides: TGTGCCAGCAGCTTAGTTCGAACAGGGACGGCTTTCTTT.